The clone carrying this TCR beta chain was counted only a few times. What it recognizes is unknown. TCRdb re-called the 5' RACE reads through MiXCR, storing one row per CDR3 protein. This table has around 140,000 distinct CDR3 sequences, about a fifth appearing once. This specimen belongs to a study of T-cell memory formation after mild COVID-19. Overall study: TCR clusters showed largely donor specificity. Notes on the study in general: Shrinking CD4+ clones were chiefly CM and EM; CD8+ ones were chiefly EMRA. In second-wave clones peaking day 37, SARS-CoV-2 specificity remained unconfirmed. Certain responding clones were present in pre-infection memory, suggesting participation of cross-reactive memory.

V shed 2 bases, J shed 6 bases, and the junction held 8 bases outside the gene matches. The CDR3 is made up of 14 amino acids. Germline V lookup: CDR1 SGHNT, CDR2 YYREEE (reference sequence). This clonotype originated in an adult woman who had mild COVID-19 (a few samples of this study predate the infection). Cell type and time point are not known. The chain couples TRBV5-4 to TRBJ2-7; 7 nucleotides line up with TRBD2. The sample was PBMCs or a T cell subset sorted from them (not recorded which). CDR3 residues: CASSFRREGGEQYF. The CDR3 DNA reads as TGTGCCAGCAGCTTCAGGAGGGAGGGAGGCGAGCAGTACTTC.